The present entry profiles one T cell receptor beta chain with its context. What it binds is not known. The data are from a study of cytomegalovirus exposure and HLA in healthy donors. 13 Jbeta primers and 60 Vbeta primers were used for the PCR. Produced via immunoSEQ multiplex PCR; TCRdb's table is partial and in-frame only. The sample has some 99,000 clones; about 80% are singletons. The CDR3 is 17 amino acids. Germline values: CDR1 SGHDT, CDR2 YYEEEE. The V gene end was trimmed by 1 base and the J gene end by 0 bases; junction bases not matched to a gene: 9. Study-level findings and limits: A previous analysis found most TCR beta V segments productive roughly 87% or roughly 30% of the time.

This receptor was obtained from a woman aged 45-60 years in good health and CMV-seropositive. The V call is TRBV5-6, the J call TRBJ2-7, with 8 bases identical to TRBD1. The sample consisted of PBMCs. CDR3 nucleotide sequence: TGTGCCAGCAGCTTGACTCCGGGACAGGCTAGCTCCTACGAGCAGTACTTC. Its protein is CASSLTPGQASSYEQYF.